Each of the 19 T cell receptor beta chains below was sequenced from the same sample in a study of OX40 agonist ivuxolimab in advanced cancers. Sequencing was performed with immunoSEQ multiplex PCR; in TCRdb, only in-frame clones are kept and a portion is missing. Of tens of thousands of clones in the sample, roughly 80% are singletons; the top ten hold roughly 2%. The sequencing here drew on CD4+ or CD8+ T cells sorted from blood, taken in a trial of the OX40 agonist ivuxolimab. The origin of the receptors is an adult with an advanced solid tumor such as melanoma, head and neck, liver or kidney cancer.

J is TRBJ2-1 and V is TRBV9; 9 bases match TRBD2. There are 18 residues in the CDR3. The germline V gene encodes CDR1 SGDLS and CDR2 YYNGEE. V trimming: 4 bases; J trimming: 6 bases; junction bases outside the gene matches: 17. CDR3 protein: CASSPRRLDSGGFNEQFF. The CDR3, as DNA: TGTGCCAGCAGCCCTCGGAGGTTAGACAGCGGGGGGTTCAATGAGCAGTTCTTC.

The chain uses TRBV5-6 and TRBJ2-3; 12 nucleotides agree with TRBD2. The CDR3 is 18 amino acids. The junction had 5 bases not matched to a gene; V was cut back by 0 bases and J by 0 bases. Germline V CDR1 and CDR2: SGHDT, YYEEEE. The chain's CDR3 is CASSLVVGLAGSTDTQYF. The CDR3 DNA is TGTGCCAGCAGCTTGGTGGTTGGACTAGCGGGGAGCACAGATACGCAGTATTTT.

The CDR3 reads CASRETGGDSPLHF. As DNA, the CDR3 is TGCGCCAGCAGAGAGACAGGGGGCGATTCACCCCTCCACTTT. The rearrangement joins TRBV10-2 to TRBJ1-6; 10 positions agree with TRBD1. CDR3 length equals 14 residues. V was clipped by 6 bases and J by 8 bases; unmatched bases: 4. From germline, CDR1 is WSHSY and CDR2 SAAADI.

The V and J genes are TRBV6-5 and TRBJ1-1; D call uncertain. Trimming removed 4 bases at V and 12 bases at J, with 18 bases between. Germline V gene lookup returns CDR1 MNHEY and CDR2 SVGAGI. This CDR3 comprises 13 residues. The CDR3 is CASSSPGAIETFF. The CDR3 nucleotides are TGTGCCAGCAGTTCCCCCGGCGCTATTGAGACTTTCTTT.

V is TRBV28 and J is TRBJ1-6; D unresolved. Germline V gene sequence: CDR1 MDHEN, CDR2 SYDVKM. The CDR3 contains 11 residues. V was trimmed by 4 bases and J by 10 bases, leaving 5 bases between them. The chain's CDR3 is CASSSVSPLHF. In nucleotides, the CDR3 is TGTGCCAGCAGTTCCGTCTCACCCCTCCACTTT.

The chain is built from TRBV5-1 and TRBJ1-2, with D perhaps matching TRBD1 (5 bases). Germline CDR1 reads SGHRS; CDR2 reads YFSETQ. V was pared by 3 bases and J by 8 bases, with 14 bases between. This CDR3 has 13 amino acids. CDR3 region: CASSSPGTQGYTF. CDR3 in DNA: TGCGCCAGCAGCTCGCCCGGGACCCAAGGCTACACCTTC.

This chain links TRBV19 with TRBJ2-5; 16 bases map to TRBD2. J lost 4 bases, V lost 3 bases, and 2 bases had no gene match. The V gene's germline CDR1 is LNHDA and CDR2 SQIVND (reference sequence). The CDR3 runs 16 residues. This chain's CDR3 is CASSMGTSGRGETQYF. The CDR3 DNA sequence: TGTGCCAGTAGTATGGGGACTAGCGGGAGGGGAGAGACCCAGTACTTC.

This clone appeared a single time. The gene calls are TRBV5-5 and TRBJ1-5; D is undetermined. V was pared by 0 bases and J by 7 bases, with 14 bases between. The CDR3 covers 15 residues. Germline V gene data show CDR1 as SGHKS and CDR2 as YYEKEE (reference sequence). The CDR3 bases are TGTGCCAGCAGCTTGGCGGGGTTCGGGATCCAGCCCCAGCATTTT. Translation gives CASSLAGFGIQPQHF.

The CDR3 here is CASSKVLGDTDTQYF. CDR3 coding DNA: TGTGCCAGCAGCAAAGTTCTAGGGGATACAGATACGCAGTATTTT. This chain uses TRBV21-1 with TRBJ2-3; TRBD1, the table's D call, was not compared with the DNA. TRBV21-1 is classified as a pseudogene. This CDR3 contains 15 residues.

V gene TRBV19 combines with J gene TRBJ1-2; the D gene is possibly TRBD1 (5 bases). The germline gives CDR1 LNHDA, CDR2 SQIVND (reference sequence). This CDR3 comprises 14 residues. Trimming removed 3 bases from V and 6 bases from J, with 14 bases in between. The CDR3 DNA follows: TGTGCCAGTAGTATGGGGCAGGGAGGACATGGCTACACCTTC. It specifies CASSMGQGGHGYTF.

The rearrangement links TRBV28 to TRBJ2-3, with no clear D. V was cut by 2 bases and J by 7 bases, with 4 bases left in between. Germline-derived CDR1 and CDR2 are MDHEN and SYDVKM. The CDR3 length is 11 residues. This CDR3 reads CASSLTHTQYF. The CDR3 region has the DNA TGTGCCAGCAGTTTAACCCATACGCAGTATTTT.

This clone has only a few counts. This chain connects TRBV7-8 to TRBJ1-1; 7 nucleotides match TRBD1. Germline V lookup: CDR1 SGHVS, CDR2 FQNEAQ. The CDR3 length is 14 residues. The V and J ends lost 5 bases and 4 bases, in that order; junction bases with no gene match: 7. The CDR3 loop reads CASSPGGRSTEAFF. The CDR3, as DNA: TGTGCCAGCAGCCCAGGGGGGCGTAGCACTGAAGCTTTCTTT.

J is TRBJ2-3 and V is TRBV10-3, with a possible D match to TRBD1 (6 bases). The CDR3 sequence is 13 residues long. V lost 2 bases and J 5 bases, leaving 8 bases between the germline ends. CDR1 and CDR2 from the germline V gene are ENHRY and SYGVKD. The CDR3 sequence is CAISELGQDTQYF. The CDR3 DNA reads TGTGCCATCAGTGAGCTGGGACAAGATACGCAGTATTTT.

V usage is TRBV27 and J usage is TRBJ1-2; D is possibly TRBD1 (5 bases). The CDR3 has 14 residues. Germline lookup yields CDR1 MNHEY and CDR2 SMNVEV (reference sequence). Trimming shortened V by 5 bases and J by 2 bases, and 12 bases separated the two germline ends. The chain's CDR3 is CASSPLGDNYGYTF. CDR3 DNA: TGTGCCAGCAGTCCCCTAGGGGACAACTATGGCTACACCTTC.

This clone was seen a single time. The chain employs TRBV6-1 and TRBJ2-7; 12 bases are a match to TRBD2. V shed 7 bases and J 4 bases; nucleotides not matched to a gene: 5. The CDR3 is 14 residues long. The germline V gene encodes CDR1 MNHNS and CDR2 SASEGT. The CDR3: CASKTSGRLYEQYF. In nucleotides, the CDR3 is TGTGCCAGCAAGACTAGCGGGAGATTGTACGAGCAGTACTTC.

The V gene is TRBV5-4, the J gene TRBJ2-1; D possibly corresponds to TRBD2 (5 bases). This CDR3 contains 13 residues. V was shortened by 0 bases and J by 6 bases, with 7 bases between the two germline ends. Germline CDR1 and CDR2: SGHNT and YYREEE (reference sequence). The CDR3 DNA reads as TGTGCCAGCAGCTTGGAGCGGACCAATGAGCAGTTCTTC. This gives the protein CASSLERTNEQFF.

The chain couples TRBV11-1 to TRBJ1-6, with a possible D match to TRBD1 (6 bases). The V end lost 3 bases, the J end lost 5 bases, and 8 bases lay between the germline ends. The germline gives CDR1 SGHAT, CDR2 FQDESV (reference sequence). This CDR3 comprises 14 residues. The CDR3 sequence is CASSFTGNNSPLHF. The DNA for the CDR3 is TGTGCCAGCAGCTTTACAGGGAATAATTCACCCCTCCACTTT.

In its sample, this clone was seen a few times. V is TRBV7-9 and J is TRBJ1-3, with TRBD1 as a possible D gene (5 bases). Per germline, CDR1 SEHNR and CDR2 FQNEAQ (reference sequence). CDR3 size: 19 residues. Trimming took off 1 base at V and 0 bases at J, with 19 bases between the two ends. The DNA of the CDR3 is TGTGCCAGCAGCTTAGGGTGGGGCCTAGTCTCCATCTCTGGAAACACCATATATTTT. As protein: CASSLGWGLVSISGNTIYF.

This clone has a single count. The genes are TRBV7-2 and TRBJ2-7; a possible D gene is TRBD1 (6 bases). V was cut by 5 bases and J by 4 bases, with 12 bases left in between. Germline CDR1 reads SGHTA; CDR2 reads FQGNSA. The CDR3 is 13 residues long. The CDR3 bases are TGTGCCAGCAGCCACGGGACAAGGTACGAGCAGTACTTC. This sequence encodes CASSHGTRYEQYF. The full variable domain, completed using reference TRBV7-2 and TRBJ2-7, is GAGVSQSPSNKVTEKGKDVELRCDPISGHTALYWYRQSLGQGLEFLIYFQGNSAPDKSGLPSDRFSAERTGGSVSTLTIQRTQQEDSAVYLCASSHGTRYEQYFGPGTRLTVT.